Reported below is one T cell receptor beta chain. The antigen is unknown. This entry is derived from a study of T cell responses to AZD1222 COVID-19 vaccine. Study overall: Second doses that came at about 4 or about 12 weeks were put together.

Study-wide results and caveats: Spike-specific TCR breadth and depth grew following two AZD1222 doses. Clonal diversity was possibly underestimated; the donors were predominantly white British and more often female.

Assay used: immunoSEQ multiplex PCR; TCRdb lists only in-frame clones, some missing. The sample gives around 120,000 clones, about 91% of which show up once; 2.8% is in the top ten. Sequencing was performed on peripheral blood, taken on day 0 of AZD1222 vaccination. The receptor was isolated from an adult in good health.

Written as DNA, the CDR3 is TGTGCCAGCAGCCCAGGGGGGTCCGCGGGAGAGACCCAGTACTTC. Residues: CASSPGGSAGETQYF. The chain couples TRBV9 to TRBJ2-5; tentatively, D is TRBD1 (7 bases). In germline, CDR1 is SGDLS, CDR2 YYNGEE. Trimming cost V 4 bases and J 4 bases, with 17 bases left between them. The CDR3 has 15 amino acids.